This T cell receptor beta chain was observed in a study of blood T cell repertoires in COVID-19. The data were produced by immunoSEQ multiplex PCR, yet TCRdb's version contains in-frame clones alone and is incomplete. The sample has about 140,000 clones; 65% to 90% are singletons. The CDR3 is 14 residues long. V was pared by 10 bases and J by 2 bases, with 18 bases between. Germline V lookup: CDR1 MNHNY, CDR2 SVGAGI (reference sequence). The rearrangement uses TRBV6-6 and TRBJ2-7; TRBD2 might be the D (5 bases). What was sequenced was peripheral blood. This TCR was recovered from a man in his forties or fifties with acute or convalescent COVID-19. The CDR3 DNA follows: TGTGCCACGCGCTCGGCTAGCTTGACCTACGAGCAGTACTTC. Translation gives CATRSASLTYEQYF.